Below are 13 T cell receptor beta chains sequenced from a single sample in a study of cytomegalovirus exposure and HLA in healthy donors. PCR amplification relied on 60 Vbeta primers (plus 13 Jbeta primers). The method was immunoSEQ multiplex PCR; TCRdb's version includes in-frame clones alone and lacks a portion of them. Of around 50,000 clones listed, roughly 80% are singletons. The sequencing sample was made of PBMCs. These receptors were obtained from a man aged 25-45 years in good health and CMV-seropositive.

The V and J genes are TRBV4-2 and TRBJ2-3, with a tentative D call TRBD2 (7 bases). CDR3 length equals 13 residues. From germline, CDR1 is LGHNA and CDR2 YNFKEQ. V was shortened by 5 bases and J by 6 bases, with 12 bases between the two germline ends. CDR3 region: CASSGGAGDTQYF. CDR3 nucleotides: TGTGCCAGCAGCGGGGGGGCCGGTGATACGCAGTATTTT.

The genes are TRBV5-1 and TRBJ1-2, with TRBD1 matching over 11 bases. The germline gives CDR1 SGHRS, CDR2 YFSETQ. The CDR3 length is 14 residues. Losses at the gene ends were 4 bases for V and 5 bases for J; bases not matched to a gene: 4. The CDR3 sequence is CASSPGQGEYGYTF. The CDR3 region has the DNA TGCGCCAGCAGCCCGGGACAGGGGGAATATGGCTACACCTTC.

The J gene is TRBJ1-2, the V gene TRBV7-3; 12 nucleotides line up with TRBD1. Per the germline V gene, CDR1 is SGHTA and CDR2 is FQGTGA. The trim removed 2 bases at V and 7 bases at J, leaving 8 bases unmatched. The CDR3 runs 16 residues. The CDR3 region has the DNA TGTGCCAGCAGCTTAGGACCGGGACAGGGGGCTGTTGGCTACACCTTC. Its protein product is CASSLGPGQGAVGYTF.

This clone showed up just once. The chain combines TRBV7-9 with TRBJ1-6; D is perhaps TRBD1 (6 bases). Germline loops: CDR1 SEHNR, CDR2 FQNEAQ (reference sequence). The CDR3 loop spans 14 amino acids. The ends were cut back, 1 base at V and 8 bases at J, with 9 bases in the middle. CDR3 region: CASSLDAGDSPLHF. The CDR3 nucleotides are TGTGCCAGCAGCTTAGATGCAGGGGATTCACCCCTCCACTTT.

The rearrangement uses TRBV2 and TRBJ2-5, with 8 bases fitting TRBD2. The CDR3 is 13 residues long. The J segment lost 5 bases and the V segment lost 4 bases, leaving 3 bases of the junction unmatched. Germline V lookup: CDR1 SNHLY, CDR2 FYNNEI. CDR3: CASSAGGVETQYF. The CDR3 nucleotides read TGTGCCAGCAGTGCGGGGGGGGTGGAGACCCAGTACTTC.

Points on this clone: The junction does not match germline at one end; this may be a read error. The V and J genes are TRBV6-1 and TRBJ1-6, with D maybe TRBD1 (6 bases). The CDR3 spans 15 residues. Germline V gene data show CDR1 as MNHNS and CDR2 as SASEGT. The chain's CDR3 is CASSVITGTNSPLRF. Here the CDR3 DNA reads TGTGCCAGCAGTGTCATAACCGGGACAAATTCACCCCTCCGCTTT.

The chain carries TRBV18 and TRBJ1-4, with TRBD1 as a possible D gene (6 bases). CDR3 length: 15 residues. Looked up from germline, CDR1 is KGHSH and CDR2 is LQKENI. Trimming took 5 bases from V and 7 from J, leaving 17 bases between them. The CDR3 region is CASSEDGVGGEKLFF. Here the CDR3 DNA reads TGTGCCAGCTCAGAAGACGGGGTAGGGGGTGAAAAACTGTTTTTT.

V usage is TRBV19 and J usage is TRBJ2-1; D may be TRBD2 (7 bases). This CDR3 has 18 residues. Germline V CDR1 and CDR2: LNHDA, SQIVND (reference sequence). The V and J ends lost 10 bases and 0 bases respectively, with 25 bases between them. In DNA form, the CDR3 reads TGTGCCACCACGGGAGTTGGAACCGGGGGGCGCTCCTACAATGAGCAGTTCTTC. Its protein product is CATTGVGTGGRSYNEQFF.

This chain uses TRBV6-1 with TRBJ1-2, with a possible D match to TRBD1 (5 bases). This CDR3 has 13 amino acids. V gave up 7 bases and J gave up 0 bases, with 9 bases separating them. Looked up from germline, CDR1 is MNHNS and CDR2 is SASEGT. CDR3 coding DNA: TGTGCCAGCACCTCGACAGCTAACTATGGCTACACCTTC. Residues: CASTSTANYGYTF.

The chain has TRBV28 and TRBJ2-7; 7 nucleotides line up with TRBD1. The CDR3 is made up of 13 amino acids. V trimming: 6 bases; J trimming: 1 base; junction bases outside the gene matches: 3. Germline CDR1 and CDR2: MDHEN and SYDVKM. CDR3 sequence: CASSLTGSYEQYF. Here the CDR3 DNA reads TGTGCCAGCAGCCTGACAGGGTCCTACGAGCAGTACTTC.

The rearrangement joins TRBV10-3 to TRBJ2-7, with D possibly TRBD1 on 5 matching bases. CDR3 length: 17 residues. V gave up 3 bases and J gave up 3 bases, with 21 bases separating them. Germline loops: CDR1 ENHRY, CDR2 SYGVKD. DNA for the CDR3: TGTGCCATCAGTGACACCACCAGGATGGGGCCCCTCTACGAGCAGTACTTC. It yields the protein CAISDTTRMGPLYEQYF.

This chain uses TRBV27 with TRBJ1-1, with 10 bases fitting TRBD1. Germline V gene sequence: CDR1 MNHEY, CDR2 SMNVEV (reference sequence). With 1 base clipped from V and 5 bases from J, the junction kept 4 bases outside the gene matches. The CDR3 contains 15 residues. CDR3 in DNA: TGTGCCAGCAGTTTATGGACAGGGGGTCGAACTGAAGCTTTCTTT. Translation: CASSLWTGGRTEAFF.

The genes are TRBV7-2 and TRBJ2-4; no firm D call. Germline V gene data show CDR1 as SGHTA and CDR2 as FQGNSA. Trimming removed 1 base at V and 7 bases at J, with 8 bases between. The CDR3 loop spans 13 amino acids. This chain's CDR3 is CASSLVRDNIQYF. The CDR3 DNA sequence: TGTGCCAGCAGCTTAGTAAGAGATAACATTCAGTACTTC.